The text below deals with one T cell receptor (beta chain). Its antigen is unknown. This sample was included in a study of T cells in Graves' hyperthyroidism and ophthalmopathy. This CDR3 has 15 residues. Germline CDR1 and CDR2: SEHNR and FQNEAQ (reference sequence). V was trimmed by 6 bases and J by 0 bases, leaving 13 bases between them. The investigators amplified TCR beta CDR3 regions from RNA transcripts. HTBI primers drove first-round RT-PCR of the TCR CDR3. A single record per CDR3 protein comes from TCRdb applying MiXCR to the multiplex PCR reads. This table holds about 300,000 distinct CDR3 sequences, around 13% found once. Broader study findings: Onset of ophthalmopathy came a median approximately 6.5 months after the model predicted it.

This TCR derives from a woman in her 40s with Graves' hyperthyroidism. The sequenced sample was blood. The chain carries TRBV7-9 and TRBJ2-3, with D possibly being TRBD2 (5 bases). CDR3 DNA: TGTGCCAGCAGGTACAGCGGAGCTAGCACAGATACGCAGTATTTT. Translated, it gives CASRYSGASTDTQYF.